This T cell receptor beta chain was found in a study of OX40 agonist ivuxolimab in advanced cancers. Across the whole study: Patients were treated with intravenous ivuxolimab, dosed at 0.01 to 10 mg/kg and infused every 2 weeks. There were three patients with partial responses, one having hepatocellular carcinoma and two cutaneous melanoma. Findings of the study overall: The average count of expanded clones was higher among CD8+ T cells than among CD4+.

Clones were sequenced by immunoSEQ multiplex PCR, and TCRdb holds only the in-frame ones, with some missing. The data show over 75,000 clones, 87% seen once. On this clone: Its antigen is unidentified.

Germline CDR1 and CDR2: SGHVS and FQNEAQ. The length of the CDR3 is 15 residues. With 4 bases clipped from V and 1 base from J, the junction kept 3 bases outside the gene matches. The source material was CD4+ or CD8+ T cells sorted from blood, sampled in a trial of the OX40 agonist ivuxolimab. The rearrangement joins TRBV7-8 to TRBJ1-3; TRBD1 matches 8 bases. The source of this sequence is an adult with an advanced solid tumor such as melanoma, head and neck, liver or kidney cancer. The chain's CDR3 is CASSSRTGSGNTIYF. CDR3 bases: TGTGCCAGCAGCTCCAGGACAGGGTCTGGAAACACCATATATTTT.